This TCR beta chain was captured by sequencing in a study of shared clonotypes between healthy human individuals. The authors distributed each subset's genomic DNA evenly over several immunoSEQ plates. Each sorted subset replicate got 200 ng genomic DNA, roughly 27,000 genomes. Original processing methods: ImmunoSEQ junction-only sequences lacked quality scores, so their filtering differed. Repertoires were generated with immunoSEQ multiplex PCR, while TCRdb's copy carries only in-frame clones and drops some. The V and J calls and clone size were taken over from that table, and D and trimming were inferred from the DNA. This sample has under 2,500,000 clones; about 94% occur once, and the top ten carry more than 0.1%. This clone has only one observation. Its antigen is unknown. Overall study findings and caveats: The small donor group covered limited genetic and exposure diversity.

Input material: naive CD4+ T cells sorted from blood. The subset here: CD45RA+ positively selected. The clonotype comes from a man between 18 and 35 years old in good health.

CDR3 region: CASSLGTAKLNSPLHF. The CDR3 DNA sequence: TGTGCCAGCTCCTTAGGGACAGCAAAACTTAATTCACCCCTCCACTTT. This sequence joins TRBV18 and TRBJ1-6; 7 bases align to TRBD1. The germline CDR1 and CDR2 sequences are KGHSH and LQKENI. The trim removed 6 bases at V and 6 bases at J, leaving 11 bases unmatched. The CDR3 contains 16 residues.